The 6 T cell receptor beta chains listed next were all sequenced from one sample in a study of T cell responses to AZD1222 COVID-19 vaccine. Measured with immunoSEQ multiplex PCR; TCRdb has only the in-frame clones, and not every one. The sample yields fewer than 150,000 clones, more than 70% seen once. This specimen was peripheral blood, taken 28 days after the second AZD1222 dose. The receptors derive from an adult who received the AZD1222 COVID-19 vaccine.

This chain joins TRBV6-1 and TRBJ2-1, with D tentatively TRBD2 (5 bases). Deletions cut 0 bases from V and 9 bases from J, with 18 bases between. The V gene's germline CDR1 is MNHNS and CDR2 SASEGT. There are 16 residues in the CDR3. The CDR3: CASSEAWSSAIVEQFF. CDR3 DNA: TGTGCCAGCAGTGAAGCCTGGAGTAGCGCTATCGTTGAGCAGTTCTTC.

The chain uses TRBV28 and TRBJ2-7; 8 bases map to TRBD2. From germline, CDR1 is MDHEN and CDR2 SYDVKM. Trimming took 2 bases from V and 3 from J; bases not matched to a gene: 12. The length of the CDR3 is 17 residues. CDR3 DNA: TGTGCCAGCAGTTTAGGGGGGGCGCTTACTAGCGGCTACGAGCAGTACTTC. Translated, it gives CASSLGGALTSGYEQYF. The full variable domain, completed using reference TRBV28 and TRBJ2-7, is DVKVTQSSRYLVKRTGEKVFLECVQDMDHENMFWYRQDPGLGLRLIYFSYDVKMKEKGDIPEGYSVSREKKERFSLILESASTNQTSMYLCASSLGGALTSGYEQYFGPGTRLTVT.

V is TRBV24-1 and J is TRBJ1-1, with a tentative D call TRBD1 (5 bases). From germline, CDR1 is KGHDR and CDR2 SFDVKD. The CDR3 runs 15 residues. Between the trimmed V and J ends, which lost 2 bases and 2 bases, there was a span of 11 bases. In DNA form, the CDR3 reads TGTGCCACCAGTGATTCCGCGACAGCCAACACTGAAGCTTTCTTT. This sequence encodes CATSDSATANTEAFF.

This chain joins TRBV19 and TRBJ1-4; 7 nucleotides match TRBD1. CDR3 length: 14 residues. CDR1 is LNHDA, CDR2 SQIVND, per germline (reference sequence). After removal of 6 bases from V and 8 bases from J, the junction contained 9 bases not matched to a gene. CDR3 protein: CASRPTGSREKLFF. In DNA, the CDR3 is TGTGCCAGTAGACCGACAGGGTCGCGGGAAAAACTGTTTTTT.

In this sample, this clone turned up once. The chain carries TRBV7-9 and TRBJ1-1; tentative D call: TRBD1 (5 bases). Germline lookup yields CDR1 SEHNR and CDR2 FQNEAQ (reference sequence). The germline V and J ends were trimmed by 2 bases and 5 bases, with 18 bases remaining between them. This CDR3 has 16 residues. The CDR3 spells CASSLNSYGGRTEAFF. The CDR3 DNA sequence: TGTGCCAGCAGCTTAAATTCATACGGGGGGAGGACTGAAGCTTTCTTT.

The chain couples TRBV9 to TRBJ1-5; D might be TRBD1 (5 bases). The CDR3 runs to 13 residues. V was cut by 2 bases and J by 9 bases, with 12 bases left in between. CDR1 SGDLS and CDR2 YYNGEE come from the germline V gene. In DNA, the CDR3 is TGTGCCAGCAGCGTTAACGACGGGGGGCCCCAGCATTTT. Translation gives CASSVNDGGPQHF.